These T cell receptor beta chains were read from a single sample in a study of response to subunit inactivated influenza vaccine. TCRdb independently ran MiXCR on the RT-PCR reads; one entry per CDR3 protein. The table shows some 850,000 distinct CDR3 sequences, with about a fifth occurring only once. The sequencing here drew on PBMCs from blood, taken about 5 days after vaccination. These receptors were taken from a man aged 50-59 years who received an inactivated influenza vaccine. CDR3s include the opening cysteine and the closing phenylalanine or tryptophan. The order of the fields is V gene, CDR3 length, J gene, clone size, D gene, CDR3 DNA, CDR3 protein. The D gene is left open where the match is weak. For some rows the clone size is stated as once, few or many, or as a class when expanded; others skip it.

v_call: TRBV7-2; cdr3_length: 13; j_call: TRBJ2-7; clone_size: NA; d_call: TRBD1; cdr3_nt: TGTGCCAGCAGCTGGGACAGGGTTTACGAGCAGTACTTC; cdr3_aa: CASSWDRVYEQYF
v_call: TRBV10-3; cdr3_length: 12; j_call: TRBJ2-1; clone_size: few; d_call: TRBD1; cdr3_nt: TGTGCCATCAGCGAGCCAGGGGGAGAGCAGTTCTTC; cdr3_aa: CAISEPGGEQFF
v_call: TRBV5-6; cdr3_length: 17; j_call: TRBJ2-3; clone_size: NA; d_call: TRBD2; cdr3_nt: TGTGCCAGCAGCTCCCGGACTAGCGGGAACGGGCCAGATACGCAGTATTTT; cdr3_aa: CASSSRTSGNGPDTQYF
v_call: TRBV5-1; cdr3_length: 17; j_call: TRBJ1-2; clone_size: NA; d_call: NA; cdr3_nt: TGCGCCAGCAGCTTGAGCGGGACTGCTCCCACCAAGGATGGCTACACCTTC; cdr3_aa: CASSLSGTAPTKDGYTF
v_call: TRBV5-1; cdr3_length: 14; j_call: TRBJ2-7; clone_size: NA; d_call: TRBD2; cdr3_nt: TGCGCCAGCAAGGACGGGGGGGCCGACTACGAGCAGTACTTC; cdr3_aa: CASKDGGADYEQYF
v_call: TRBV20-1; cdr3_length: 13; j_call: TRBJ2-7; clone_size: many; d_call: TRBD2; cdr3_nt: TGCAGTGCTGAAGGCGGGAGCGTCTACGAGCAGTACTTC; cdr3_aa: CSAEGGSVYEQYF
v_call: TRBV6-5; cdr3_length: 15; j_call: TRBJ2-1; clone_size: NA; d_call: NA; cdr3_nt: TGTGCCAGCAGTTACCCCCGAGGAGGGTACAATGAGCAGTTCTTC; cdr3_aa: CASSYPRGGYNEQFF
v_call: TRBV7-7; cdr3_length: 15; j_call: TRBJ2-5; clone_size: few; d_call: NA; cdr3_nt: TGTGCCAGCAGCTTAGCTGGGGCGGGACAAGAGACCCAGTACTTC; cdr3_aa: CASSLAGAGQETQYF
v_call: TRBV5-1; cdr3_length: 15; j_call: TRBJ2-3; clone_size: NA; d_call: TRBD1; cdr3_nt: TGCGCCAGCTCCTCGGGACAGCCAACGACAGATACGCAGTATTTT; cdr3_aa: CASSSGQPTTDTQYF
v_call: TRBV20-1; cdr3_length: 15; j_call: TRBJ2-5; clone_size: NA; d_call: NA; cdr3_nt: TGCAGTCTCTTTGGGGGCGAGGAAGGCCAAGAGACCCAGTACTTC; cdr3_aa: CSLFGGEEGQETQYF
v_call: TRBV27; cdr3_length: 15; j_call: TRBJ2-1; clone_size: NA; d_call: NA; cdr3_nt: TGTGCCAGCAGTTTATCGGAACCTAGGGTAAATGAGCAGTTCTTC; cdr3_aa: CASSLSEPRVNEQFF
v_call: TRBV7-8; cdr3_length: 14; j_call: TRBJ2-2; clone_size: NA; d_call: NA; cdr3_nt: TGTGCCAGCAGCTTAGCGTCCCACATCGGGGAGCTGTTTTTT; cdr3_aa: CASSLASHIGELFF
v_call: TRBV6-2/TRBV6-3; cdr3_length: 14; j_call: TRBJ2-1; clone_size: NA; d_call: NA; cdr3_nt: TGTGCCAGCATCCGTAGCCAGAGGAGCAATGAGCAGTTCTTC; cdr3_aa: CASIRSQRSNEQFF
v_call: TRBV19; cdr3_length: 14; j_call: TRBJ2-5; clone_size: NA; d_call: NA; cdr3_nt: TGTGCCAGTAGTATCGCGCCAGGCAAAGAGACCCAGTACTTC; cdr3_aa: CASSIAPGKETQYF
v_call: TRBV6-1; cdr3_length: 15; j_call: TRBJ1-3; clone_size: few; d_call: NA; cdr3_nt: TGTGCCAGCAGCCGGGGGGTAGGGCTTGGAAACACCATATATTTT; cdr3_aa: CASSRGVGLGNTIYF
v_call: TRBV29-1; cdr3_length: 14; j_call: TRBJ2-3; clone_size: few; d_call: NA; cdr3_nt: TGCAGCGTTTCCGGGACTTTAAGCACAGATACGCAGTATTTT; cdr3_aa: CSVSGTLSTDTQYF
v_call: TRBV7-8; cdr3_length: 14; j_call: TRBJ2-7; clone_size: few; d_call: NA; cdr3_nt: TGTGCCAGCAGCTTTGGGACCCCCTTCGACGAGCAGTACTTC; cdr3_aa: CASSFGTPFDEQYF
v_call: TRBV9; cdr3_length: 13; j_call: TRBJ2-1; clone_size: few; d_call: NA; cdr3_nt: TGTGCCAGCAGGAGGGAGTCCCTCGATGAGCAGTTCTTC; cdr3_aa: CASRRESLDEQFF
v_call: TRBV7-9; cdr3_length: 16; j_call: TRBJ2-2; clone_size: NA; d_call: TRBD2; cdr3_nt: TGTGCCAGCAGCATATCCGGGACTAGCTCTGCCGGGGAGCTGTTTTTT; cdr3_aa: CASSISGTSSAGELFF
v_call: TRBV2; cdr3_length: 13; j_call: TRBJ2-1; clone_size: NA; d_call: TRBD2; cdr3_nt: TGTGCCAGCAGCAGGGGACTAGCGGGGACGCAGTTCTTC; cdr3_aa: CASSRGLAGTQFF
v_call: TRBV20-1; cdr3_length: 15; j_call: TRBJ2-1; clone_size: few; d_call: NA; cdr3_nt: TGCAGTGCTAGTTCCACTAGCACCCCGAGGAATGAGCAGTTCTTC; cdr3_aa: CSASSTSTPRNEQFF
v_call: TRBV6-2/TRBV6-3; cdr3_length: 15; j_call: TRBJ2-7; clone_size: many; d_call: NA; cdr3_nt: TGTGCCAGCAGTTACTCCGCGTGGGAAACCGACGAGCAGTACTTC; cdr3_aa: CASSYSAWETDEQYF
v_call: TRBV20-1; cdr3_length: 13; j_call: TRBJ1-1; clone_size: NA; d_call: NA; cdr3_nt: TGCAGTGCTAGTCGGATCCAGAACACTGAAGCTTTCTTT; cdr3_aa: CSASRIQNTEAFF
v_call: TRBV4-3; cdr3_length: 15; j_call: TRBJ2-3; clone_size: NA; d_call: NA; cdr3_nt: TGCGCCAGCAGCCAAGTCGACTCTCCTTCGGATACGCAGTATTTT; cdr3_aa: CASSQVDSPSDTQYF
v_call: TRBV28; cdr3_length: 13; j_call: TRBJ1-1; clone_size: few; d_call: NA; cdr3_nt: TGTGCCAGCAGTTTATATACCGGCACTGAAGCTTTCTTT; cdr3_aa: CASSLYTGTEAFF
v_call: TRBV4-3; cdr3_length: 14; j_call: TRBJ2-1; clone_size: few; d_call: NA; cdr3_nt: TGCGCCAGCAGCCATCTCCTAGGGGGCAATGAGCAGTTCTTC; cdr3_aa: CASSHLLGGNEQFF
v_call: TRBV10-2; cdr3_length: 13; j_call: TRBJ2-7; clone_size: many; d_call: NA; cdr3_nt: TGCGCCAGCCTAAACTTCGATGGGTACGAGCAGTACTTC; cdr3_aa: CASLNFDGYEQYF
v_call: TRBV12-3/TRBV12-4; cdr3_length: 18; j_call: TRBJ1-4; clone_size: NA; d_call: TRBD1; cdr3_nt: TGTGCCAGCAGTGGGCGGAACAGGGGGCGCCGGCCTAATGAAAAACTGTTTTTT; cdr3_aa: CASSGRNRGRRPNEKLFF
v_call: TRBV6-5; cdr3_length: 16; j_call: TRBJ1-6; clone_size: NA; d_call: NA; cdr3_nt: TGTGCCAGCAGTTACTCGACCCCCTCAATAGATTCACCCCTCCACTTT; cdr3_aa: CASSYSTPSIDSPLHF
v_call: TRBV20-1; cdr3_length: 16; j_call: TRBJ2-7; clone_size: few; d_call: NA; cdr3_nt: TGCAGTGCTAGAGATTTTCGACGGGGGAGCTCCTACGAGCAGTACTTC; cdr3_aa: CSARDFRRGSSYEQYF
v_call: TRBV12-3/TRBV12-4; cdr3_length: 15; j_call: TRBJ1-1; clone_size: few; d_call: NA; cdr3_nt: TGTGCCAGCAGTTTATCGGGGGGGTGGTACACTGAAGCTTTCTTT; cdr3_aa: CASSLSGGWYTEAFF
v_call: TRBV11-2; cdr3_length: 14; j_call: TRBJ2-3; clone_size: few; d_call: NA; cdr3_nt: TGTGCCAGCAGCACCGGGACCACCACAGATACGCAGTATTTT; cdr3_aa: CASSTGTTTDTQYF
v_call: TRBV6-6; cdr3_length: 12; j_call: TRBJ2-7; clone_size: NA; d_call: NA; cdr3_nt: TGTGCCTCCTTCAGGGTCGGCTACGAGCAGTACTTC; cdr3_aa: CASFRVGYEQYF
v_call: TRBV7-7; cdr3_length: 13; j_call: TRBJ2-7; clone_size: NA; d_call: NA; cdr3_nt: TGTGCTAGCAGCATTAACAGGGGAGGCGAGCAGTACTTC; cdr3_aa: CASSINRGGEQYF
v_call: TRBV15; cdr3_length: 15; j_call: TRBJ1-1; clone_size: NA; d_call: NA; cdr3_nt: TGTGCCACCAGCAGAGATTTAAGAGACGTCGATGAAGCTTTCTTT; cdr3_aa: CATSRDLRDVDEAFF
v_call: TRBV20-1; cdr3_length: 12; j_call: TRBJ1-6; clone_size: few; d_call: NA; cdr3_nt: TGCAGTGCCCATAGGTGGGATTCACCCCTCCACTTT; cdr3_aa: CSAHRWDSPLHF
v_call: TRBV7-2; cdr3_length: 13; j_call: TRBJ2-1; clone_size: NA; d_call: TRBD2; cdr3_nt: TGTGCCAGCAACTCGGGGGGGCAAGATGAGCAGTTCTTC; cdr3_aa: CASNSGGQDEQFF
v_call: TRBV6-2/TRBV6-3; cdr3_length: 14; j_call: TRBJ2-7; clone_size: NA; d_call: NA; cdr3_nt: TGTGCCAGCAGTTTCGGACAGCAATACTACGAGCAGTACTTC; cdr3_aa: CASSFGQQYYEQYF
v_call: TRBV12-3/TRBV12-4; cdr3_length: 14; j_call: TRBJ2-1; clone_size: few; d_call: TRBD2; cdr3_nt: TGTGCCAGCAGTTTGACTAGCGCTAGGGTTGAGCAGTTCTTC; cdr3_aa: CASSLTSARVEQFF
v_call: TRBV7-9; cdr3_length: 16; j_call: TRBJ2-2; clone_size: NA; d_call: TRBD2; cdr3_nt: TGTGCCAGCAGCTTCTCCCGGGGGGGAAACACCGGGGAGCTGTTTTTT; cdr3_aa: CASSFSRGGNTGELFF
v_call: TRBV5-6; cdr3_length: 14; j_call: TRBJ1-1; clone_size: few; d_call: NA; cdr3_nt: TGTGCCAGCAGCTTGTGGGGGGCAAGCACTGAAGCTTTCTTT; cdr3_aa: CASSLWGASTEAFF